The present TCR beta chain was sequenced within a study of shared clonotypes between healthy human individuals. Study context: Plates per donor: three CD4 naive, three CD4 memory, two CD8 naive, one CD8 memory.

V lost 2 bases, J lost 7 bases, and 11 bases lay in between. The germline gives CDR1 LNHDA, CDR2 SQIVND (reference sequence). The CDR3 has 13 residues. The data were produced by immunoSEQ multiplex PCR, yet TCRdb's version contains in-frame clones alone and is incomplete. The repertoire includes millions of clones, about 95% of them detected once, and more than 0.95% sits in the top ten. The naive CD8 subset, CD45RO-negative cells positively selected for CCR7, excluded terminally differentiated effector memory CD45RA+ cells. Caucasian adults living in Nashville, Tennessee, provided all samples. Material for sequencing was naive CD8+ T cells sorted from blood. The sequence derives from a man aged 18 to 29 in good health. The V gene is TRBV19, the J gene TRBJ1-1, with D maybe TRBD1 (6 bases). The CDR3 DNA follows: TGTGCCAGTAGTATACCAGGACAGAGTGAAGCTTTCTTT. Translation: CASSIPGQSEAFF.